The next 9 T cell receptor beta chains were all read from a single sample in a study of cytomegalovirus exposure and HLA in healthy donors. PCR used 60 Vbeta primers and 13 Jbeta primers. The method was immunoSEQ multiplex PCR; TCRdb's version includes in-frame clones alone and lacks a portion of them. The profile shows under 170,000 clones, approximately 79% of them singletons. The sample consisted of PBMCs. These receptors all come from a man aged 45 to 65 in good health and CMV-seropositive.

This clone appeared a few times. The J gene is TRBJ1-5, the V gene TRBV9, with 8 bases fitting TRBD1. The junction had 2 bases not matched to a gene; V was cut back by 4 bases and J by 5 bases. CDR1 is SGDLS, CDR2 YYNGEE, per germline. The CDR3 contains 13 residues. The CDR3 is CASSPGQDQPQHF. CDR3 sequence (DNA): TGTGCCAGCAGCCCGGGACAGGATCAGCCCCAGCATTTT.

There are a few counts of this clone. The rearrangement uses TRBV6-1 and TRBJ2-1, with TRBD1 matching 7 bases. The CDR3 is 12 residues long. In germline, CDR1 is MNHNS, CDR2 SASEGT. J lost 10 bases, V lost 7 bases, and 7 bases had no gene match. CDR3 loop: CASKTGVGEQFF. The CDR3 region has the DNA TGTGCCAGCAAAACAGGGGTAGGGGAGCAGTTCTTC.

V and J are TRBV5-4 and TRBJ1-2, with a possible D match to TRBD1 (5 bases). The V gene lost 4 bases and the J gene lost 4 bases, with 14 bases spanning the gap. The CDR3 contains 14 residues. Germline values: CDR1 SGHNT, CDR2 YYREEE (reference sequence). The CDR3 loop reads CASSRIQATYGYTF. CDR3 coding DNA: TGTGCCAGCAGCAGAATACAGGCCACCTATGGCTACACCTTC.

This chain's CDR3 is CASSWDRDSPLHF. The CDR3 DNA follows: TGTGCCAGCAGCTGGGACAGGGATTCACCCCTCCACTTT. V gene TRBV5-8 combines with J gene TRBJ1-6, with 9 positions matching TRBD1. Germline CDR1 is SGHTS and CDR2 is YDEGEE. The CDR3 loop spans 13 amino acids. The V and J ends lost 3 bases and 8 bases, in that order; junction bases with no gene match: 0. Looking up the rest from reference TRBV5-8 and TRBJ1-6 gives the full variable domain: EAGVTQSPTHLIKTRGQQATLRCSPISGHTSVYWYQQALGLGLQFLLWYDEGEERNRGNFPPRFSGRQFPNYSSELNVNALELEDSALYLCASSWDRDSPLHFGNGTRLTVT.

This chain joins TRBV6-5 and TRBJ2-3, with 8 bases matching TRBD1. In germline, CDR1 is MNHEY, CDR2 SVGAGI. Losses at the gene ends were 5 bases for V and 1 base for J; bases not matched to a gene: 2. This CDR3 contains 14 residues. Written as DNA, the CDR3 is TGTGCCAGCAGTGTGACAGGGGGCACAGATACGCAGTATTTT. Protein product: CASSVTGGTDTQYF.

The V call is TRBV28, the J call TRBJ1-5; possible D gene TRBD1, 5 bases. The CDR3 spans 15 residues. The V end was cut by 4 bases, the J end by 6 bases, with 16 bases between. Germline V gene lookup returns CDR1 MDHEN and CDR2 SYDVKM. CDR3 sequence: CASSSSSLGVQPQHF. The CDR3 DNA follows: TGTGCCAGCAGTTCCTCCTCCCTAGGGGTTCAGCCCCAGCATTTT. Looking up the rest from reference TRBV28 and TRBJ1-5 gives the full variable domain: DVKVTQSSRYLVKRTGEKVFLECVQDMDHENMFWYRQDPGLGLRLIYFSYDVKMKEKGDIPEGYSVSREKKERFSLILESASTNQTSMYLCASSSSSLGVQPQHFGDGTRLSIL.

This rearrangement joins TRBV19 to TRBJ1-5, with 11 bases lining up with TRBD1. The trim removed 3 bases at V and 0 bases at J, leaving 7 bases unmatched. The CDR3 has 18 amino acids. Germline CDR1 reads LNHDA; CDR2 reads SQIVND (reference sequence). The CDR3 DNA reads as TGTGCCAGTAGTATCGGGACAGGGGGTCTATATAGCAATCAGCCCCAGCATTTT. It codes for CASSIGTGGLYSNQPQHF.

V is TRBV10-3 and J is TRBJ1-2; 9 bases match TRBD1. From germline, CDR1 is ENHRY and CDR2 SYGVKD. Losses at the gene ends were 6 bases for V and 3 bases for J; bases not matched to a gene: 8. This CDR3 has 15 residues. The CDR3 loop is CAISKGQGGDYGYTF. CDR3 coding DNA: TGTGCCATCAGCAAGGGACAGGGAGGTGACTATGGCTACACCTTC.

The chain links TRBV4-1 to TRBJ1-2; TRBD1 aligns across 8 bases. With 0 bases clipped from V and 1 base from J, the junction kept 13 bases outside the gene matches. The CDR3 covers 19 residues. CDR1 is MGHRA, CDR2 YSYEKL, per germline. The CDR3 region has the DNA TGCGCCAGCAGCCAAGATCGGCAGGGGGCCACCCCATTTAACTATGGCTACACCTTC. Amino acid sequence: CASSQDRQGATPFNYGYTF.